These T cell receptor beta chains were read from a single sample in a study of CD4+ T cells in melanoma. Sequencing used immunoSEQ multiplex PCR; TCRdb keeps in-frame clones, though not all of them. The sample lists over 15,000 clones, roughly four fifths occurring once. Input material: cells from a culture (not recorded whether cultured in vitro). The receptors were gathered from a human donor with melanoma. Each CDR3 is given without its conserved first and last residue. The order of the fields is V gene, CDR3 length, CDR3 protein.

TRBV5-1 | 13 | ASSLQGAGANVLT
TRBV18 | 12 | ASEQGRSGNTIY
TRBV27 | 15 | ASSLSISARGAYEQY
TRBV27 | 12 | ASSFSSGDTEAF
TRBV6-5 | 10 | ASSEQGDTQY
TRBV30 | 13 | AWTDTGQAGTEAF
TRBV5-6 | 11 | ASSRQGSDTQY
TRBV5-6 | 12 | ASTLDRANSPLH
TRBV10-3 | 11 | AISESRTYEQY
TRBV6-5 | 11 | ASSYGRLAEAF
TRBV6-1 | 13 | ASTLGRGSNYGYT
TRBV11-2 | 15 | ASSPGTSGGLYNEQF
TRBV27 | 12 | ASKPRGSTDTQY
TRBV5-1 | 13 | ASSLGDLPNQPQH
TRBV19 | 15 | ASSIDPRDRRAQPQH
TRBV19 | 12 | ASSATGGWKPQH
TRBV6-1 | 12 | ASRVAGSTDTQY
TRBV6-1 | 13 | ASRPWGQDNQPQH
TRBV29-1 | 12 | SVVQGGHYNEQF
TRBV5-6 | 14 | ASSLGGGQGVYEQY
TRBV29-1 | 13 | SVIGTSGFGSEQY
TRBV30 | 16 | AWSSKDLGVRNTGELF